This T cell receptor (beta chain) was sequenced for a study of regulatory T cells in long-lasting Graves disease. Sequencing libraries for TCR beta were prepared with iRepertoire HTBI primers and Arm-PCR of CDR3 regions. TCRdb processed the multiplex PCR reads anew with MiXCR; each CDR3 protein has one entry. The data contain fewer than 650,000 distinct CDR3 sequences, 16% of them singletons. Time point specified: newly diagnosed GD, antithyroid drugs for less than 3 months. RNA from PBMCs was the source of the TCR library. A peripheral blood sample, roughly 8.5 milliliters in volume, was drawn into EDTA tubes. Only a few counts were recorded for this clonotype. The CDR3 is 12 amino acids. Germline V gene lookup returns CDR1 SGHRS and CDR2 YFSETQ. The germline V and J ends were trimmed by 5 bases and 6 bases, with 9 bases remaining between them. These data were also filed under a second study, of T cells in Graves' hyperthyroidism and ophthalmopathy. In that study: In making diagnoses, clinical symptoms, serum thyroxine and TRAb, thyroid ultrasound and orbital computed tomography were all used.

The chain has TRBV5-1 and TRBJ2-1; tentatively, D is TRBD1 (6 bases). The origin of this receptor is a woman aged 30 to 39 with Graves disease. The sample consisted of peripheral blood mononuclear cells (PBMCs), taken at new diagnosis, from a patient treated with antithyroid drugs. CDR3 nucleotide sequence: TGCGCCAGCAGAGGCAGGGGCAATGAGCAGTTCTTC. Protein product: CASRGRGNEQFF.